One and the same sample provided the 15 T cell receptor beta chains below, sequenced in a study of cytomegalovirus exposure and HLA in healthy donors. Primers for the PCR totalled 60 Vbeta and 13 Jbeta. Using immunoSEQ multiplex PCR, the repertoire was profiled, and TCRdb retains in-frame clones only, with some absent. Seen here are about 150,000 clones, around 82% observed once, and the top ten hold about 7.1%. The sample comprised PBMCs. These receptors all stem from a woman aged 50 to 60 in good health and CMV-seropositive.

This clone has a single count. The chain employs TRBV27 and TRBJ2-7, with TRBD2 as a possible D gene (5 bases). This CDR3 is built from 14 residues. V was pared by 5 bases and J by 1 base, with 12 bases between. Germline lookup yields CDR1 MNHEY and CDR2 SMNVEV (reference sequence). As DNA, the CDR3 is TGTGCCAGCAGTGCTTGGGGAGTTTCCTACGAGCAGTACTTC. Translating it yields CASSAWGVSYEQYF.

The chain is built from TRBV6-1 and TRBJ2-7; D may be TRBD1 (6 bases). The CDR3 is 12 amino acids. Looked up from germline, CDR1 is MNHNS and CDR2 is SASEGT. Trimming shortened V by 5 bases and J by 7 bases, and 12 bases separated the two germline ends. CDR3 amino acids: CASSRQVFEQYF. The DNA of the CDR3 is TGTGCCAGCAGTCGACAGGTTTTTGAGCAGTACTTC.

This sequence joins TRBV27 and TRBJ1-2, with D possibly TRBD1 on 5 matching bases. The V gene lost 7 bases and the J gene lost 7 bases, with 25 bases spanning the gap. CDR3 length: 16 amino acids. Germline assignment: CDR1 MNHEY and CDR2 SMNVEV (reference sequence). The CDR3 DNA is TGTGCCAGCACCAGCCACGGGGCCGGTGGGGGGGTTGGCTACACCTTC. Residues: CASTSHGAGGGVGYTF.

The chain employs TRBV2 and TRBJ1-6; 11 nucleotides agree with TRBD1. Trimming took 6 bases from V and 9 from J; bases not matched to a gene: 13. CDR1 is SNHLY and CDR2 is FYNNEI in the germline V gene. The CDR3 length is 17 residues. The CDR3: CASSRRNGDRGGSPLHF. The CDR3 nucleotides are TGTGCCAGCAGCAGAAGAAACGGGGACAGGGGGGGTTCACCCCTCCACTTT.

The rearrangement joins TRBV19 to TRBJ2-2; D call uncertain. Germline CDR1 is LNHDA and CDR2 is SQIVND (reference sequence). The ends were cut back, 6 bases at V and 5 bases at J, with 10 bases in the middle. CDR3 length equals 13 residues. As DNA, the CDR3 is TGTGCCAGTAGCGGCAGGTATACCGGGGAGCTGTTTTTT. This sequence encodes CASSGRYTGELFF.

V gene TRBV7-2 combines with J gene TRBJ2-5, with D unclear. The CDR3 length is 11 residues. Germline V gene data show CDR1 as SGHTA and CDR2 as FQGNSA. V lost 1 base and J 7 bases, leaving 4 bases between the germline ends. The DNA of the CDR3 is TGTGCCAGCAGCTTAGACAGGACCCAGTACTTC. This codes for CASSLDRTQYF.

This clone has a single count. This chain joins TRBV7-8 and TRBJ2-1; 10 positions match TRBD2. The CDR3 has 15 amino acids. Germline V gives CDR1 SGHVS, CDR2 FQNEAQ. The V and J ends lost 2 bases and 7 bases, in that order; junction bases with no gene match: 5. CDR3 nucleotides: TGTGCCAGCAGCTTAAATCTAGCGGGGGAGAATGAGCAGTTCTTC. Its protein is CASSLNLAGENEQFF.

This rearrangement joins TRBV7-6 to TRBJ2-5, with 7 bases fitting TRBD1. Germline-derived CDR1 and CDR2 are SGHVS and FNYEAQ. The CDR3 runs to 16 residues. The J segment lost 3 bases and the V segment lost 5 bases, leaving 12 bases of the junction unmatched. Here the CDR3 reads CASSGDRERDKETQYF. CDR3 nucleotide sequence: TGTGCCAGCAGCGGTGACAGGGAGAGGGATAAAGAGACCCAGTACTTC. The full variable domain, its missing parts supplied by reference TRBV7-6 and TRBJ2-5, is GAGVSQSPRYKVTKRGQDVALRCDPISGHVSLYWYRQALGQGPEFLTYFNYEAQQDKSGLPNDRFSAERPEGSISTLTIQRTEQRDSAMYRCASSGDRERDKETQYFGPGTRLLVL.

The CDR3: CASSSLAAGGRAYEQYF. For the CDR3, the DNA is TGTGCCAGCAGCTCCTTAGCAGCGGGGGGGCGGGCGTACGAGCAGTACTTC. The V and J genes are TRBV7-2 and TRBJ2-7; 10 nucleotides line up with TRBD2. CDR3 length: 17 amino acids. From germline, CDR1 is SGHTA and CDR2 FQGNSA. V shed 4 bases, J shed 4 bases, and the junction held 13 bases outside the gene matches. The full variable domain, completed using reference TRBV7-2 and TRBJ2-7, is GAGVSQSPSNKVTEKGKDVELRCDPISGHTALYWYRQSLGQGLEFLIYFQGNSAPDKSGLPSDRFSAERTGGSVSTLTIQRTQQEDSAVYLCASSSLAAGGRAYEQYFGPGTRLTVT.

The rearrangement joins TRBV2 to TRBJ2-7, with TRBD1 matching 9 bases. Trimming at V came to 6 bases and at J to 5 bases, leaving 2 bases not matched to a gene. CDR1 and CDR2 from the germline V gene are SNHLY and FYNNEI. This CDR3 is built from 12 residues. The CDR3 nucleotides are TGTGCCAGCAGACGGGACAGGGACGAGCAGTACTTC. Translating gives CASRRDRDEQYF.

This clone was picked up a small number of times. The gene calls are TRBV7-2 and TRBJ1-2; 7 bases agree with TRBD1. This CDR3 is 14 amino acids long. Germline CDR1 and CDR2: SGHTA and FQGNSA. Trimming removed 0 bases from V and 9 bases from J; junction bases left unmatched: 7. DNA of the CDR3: TGTGCCAGCAGCTTAGCCATTAACAGGGGTAGCTACACCTTC. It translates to CASSLAINRGSYTF.

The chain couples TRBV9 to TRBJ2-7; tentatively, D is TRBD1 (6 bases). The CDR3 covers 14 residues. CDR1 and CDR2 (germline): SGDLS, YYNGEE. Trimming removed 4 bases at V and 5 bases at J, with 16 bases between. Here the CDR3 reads CASSPRDNRDEQYF. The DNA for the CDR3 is TGTGCCAGCAGCCCCCGGGACAACAGGGACGAGCAGTACTTC.

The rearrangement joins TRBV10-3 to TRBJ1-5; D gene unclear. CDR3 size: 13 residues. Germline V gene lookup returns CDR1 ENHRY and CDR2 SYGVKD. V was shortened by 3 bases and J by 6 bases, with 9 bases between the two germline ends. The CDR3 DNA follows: TGTGCCATCAGTGAAGAGGGAGGTCAGCCCCAGCATTTT. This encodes CAISEEGGQPQHF.

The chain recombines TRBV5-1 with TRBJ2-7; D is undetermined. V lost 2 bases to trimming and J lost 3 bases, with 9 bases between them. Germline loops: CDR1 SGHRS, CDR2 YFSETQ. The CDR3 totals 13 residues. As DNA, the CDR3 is TGCGCCAGCAGCTTCGGTGTAAACTACGAGCAGTACTTC. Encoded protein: CASSFGVNYEQYF.

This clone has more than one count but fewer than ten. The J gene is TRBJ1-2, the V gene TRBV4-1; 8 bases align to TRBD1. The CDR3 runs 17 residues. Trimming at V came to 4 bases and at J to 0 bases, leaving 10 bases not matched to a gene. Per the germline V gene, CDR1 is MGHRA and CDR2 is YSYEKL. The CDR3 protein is CASSPQFDRGSNYGYTF. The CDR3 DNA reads TGCGCCAGCAGCCCCCAATTCGACAGGGGTTCTAACTATGGCTACACCTTC.